Listed below are T cell receptor beta chains from one sample, sequenced in a study of CD8 T cells in ankylosing spondylitis. From the 5' RACE reads, TCRdb called clonotypes with MiXCR, one entry per CDR3 protein. This table holds around 210,000 distinct CDR3 sequences, under 8.5% found once. Sequencing was carried out using blood, either unsorted or a sorted T cell fraction (not recorded which). Source of these receptors: a female donor with ankylosing spondylitis or in good health (not recorded which). Both conserved end residues are part of each CDR3. Fields, in order: V gene, D gene, clone size, J gene, CDR3 DNA, CDR3 protein. The D gene is left open where the match is weak. A clone size is listed for some rows: how often the clone was seen (once, few, many), or a class if it is expanded.

V: TRBV12-3/TRBV12-4; D: -; size: few; J: TRBJ2-7; DNA: TGTGCCAGCAGTTTATTACAGCCCTCCCACGAGCAGTACTTC; CDR3: CASSLLQPSHEQYF
V: TRBV9; D: TRBD1; size: many; J: TRBJ2-7; DNA: TGTGCCAGCAGCGTAGAAGAGGGGGCCCACTCCTACGAGCAGTACTTC; CDR3: CASSVEEGAHSYEQYF
V: TRBV4-3; D: TRBD1; size: many; J: TRBJ2-6; DNA: TGCGCCAGCAGCCAAGATCGGTTGGGACAGTCGAACTCTGGGGCCAACGTCCTGACTTTC; CDR3: CASSQDRLGQSNSGANVLTF
V: TRBV11-2; D: -; size: -; J: TRBJ2-1; DNA: TGTGCCAGCAGCCACCTACGGGGTAGCAACAATGAGCAGTTCTTC; CDR3: CASSHLRGSNNEQFF
V: TRBV29-1; D: -; size: many; J: TRBJ2-1; DNA: TGCAGCGTTGTGCCAGCGTTCCTTGGGAATGAGCAGTTCTTC; CDR3: CSVVPAFLGNEQFF
V: TRBV3-1; D: -; size: many; J: TRBJ2-3; DNA: TGTGCCAGCAGCCAAGGACGCATCGGCACGAATACGCAGTATTTT; CDR3: CASSQGRIGTNTQYF
V: TRBV6-2/TRBV6-3; D: -; size: many; J: TRBJ2-7; DNA: TGTGCCAGCAGCCGTTTGGGTGAGCAGTACTTC; CDR3: CASSRLGEQYF
V: TRBV30; D: TRBD1; size: few; J: TRBJ1-1; DNA: TGTGCCTGGAACCGGGACAGGAGGAACACTGAAGCTTTCTTT; CDR3: CAWNRDRRNTEAFF
V: TRBV7-2; D: TRBD1; size: -; J: TRBJ2-1; DNA: TGTGCCAGCAGAGTACTCTACAGGGGGGCCCACAATGAGCAGTTCTTC; CDR3: CASRVLYRGAHNEQFF
V: TRBV27; D: -; size: many; J: TRBJ1-2; DNA: TGTGCCAGCAGTTCCAGGAACTATGGCTACACCTTC; CDR3: CASSSRNYGYTF
V: TRBV29-1; D: -; size: many; J: TRBJ1-4; DNA: TGCAGCGTTGGCGTGGATTCTAATGAAAAACTGTTTTTT; CDR3: CSVGVDSNEKLFF
V: TRBV20-1; D: -; size: many; J: TRBJ2-3; DNA: TGCAGTGCTAATATCCTGACTGCAGATACGCAGTATTTT; CDR3: CSANILTADTQYF
V: TRBV20-1; D: TRBD1; size: -; J: TRBJ2-7; DNA: TGCAGTGCTTTTCAGAGACAGGGCTCCTACGAGCAGTACTTC; CDR3: CSAFQRQGSYEQYF
V: TRBV5-1; D: TRBD1; size: many; J: TRBJ1-1; DNA: TGCGCCAGCAGCTTGGGCCGCGGGACAGCTAACATGAACACTGAAGCTTTCTTT; CDR3: CASSLGRGTANMNTEAFF
V: TRBV6-5; D: -; size: many; J: TRBJ2-7; DNA: TGTGCCAGCAGTTACTCGAGTGACAGCTACTACGAGCAGTACTTC; CDR3: CASSYSSDSYYEQYF
V: TRBV3-1; D: -; size: many; J: TRBJ1-3; DNA: TGTGCCAGCAGCCAAGACCGGGGGCGGTACACCATATATTTT; CDR3: CASSQDRGRYTIYF
V: TRBV11-2; D: -; size: -; J: TRBJ2-2; DNA: TGTGCCAGCAGCCCCGTAAACAGGGAGCTGTTTTTT; CDR3: CASSPVNRELFF
V: TRBV12-3/TRBV12-4; D: -; size: many; J: TRBJ2-5; DNA: TGTGCCAGCAGTTTGGGACTCATTCAAGAGACCCAGTACTTC; CDR3: CASSLGLIQETQYF
V: TRBV7-8; D: TRBD1; size: many; J: TRBJ2-7; DNA: TGTGCCAGCAGCTACCGAGGGGGCTGGGGGCGTAGCGAGCAGTACTTC; CDR3: CASSYRGGWGRSEQYF
V: TRBV7-9; D: TRBD1; size: -; J: TRBJ2-7; DNA: TGTGCCAGCAGCTTAGAGGACAGGGTCTACGAGCAGTACTTC; CDR3: CASSLEDRVYEQYF
V: TRBV19; D: TRBD2; size: -; J: TRBJ2-1; DNA: TGTGCCAGTAGTGCCCGTCGGGAGGCCCGGGGCAATGAGCAGTTCTTC; CDR3: CASSARREARGNEQFF
V: TRBV6-1; D: -; size: many; J: TRBJ2-2; DNA: TGTGCCAGCATCCGAATTAACACCGGGGAGCTGTTTTTT; CDR3: CASIRINTGELFF
V: TRBV4-3; D: -; size: many; J: TRBJ2-1; DNA: TGCGCCAGCAGCCTCGAACTTGGACCATCGAATGAGCAGTTCTTC; CDR3: CASSLELGPSNEQFF
V: TRBV6-2/TRBV6-3; D: TRBD1; size: many; J: TRBJ1-1; DNA: TGTGCCAGCAGTTATGACAGGGGGCGGAGAGGCGGTGAAGCTTTCTTT; CDR3: CASSYDRGRRGGEAFF
V: TRBV11-3; D: -; size: many; J: TRBJ1-3; DNA: TGTGCCAGCAGCCCTGGAGGAGGAAACACCATATATTTT; CDR3: CASSPGGGNTIYF
V: TRBV19; D: -; size: many; J: TRBJ1-5; DNA: TGTGCCAGTAGTACACCGGGTACCAATCAGCCCCAGCATTTT; CDR3: CASSTPGTNQPQHF
V: TRBV3-1; D: -; size: many; J: TRBJ2-1; DNA: TGTGCCAGCAGCCCCGCGGGACTCTACAATGAGCAGTTCTTC; CDR3: CASSPAGLYNEQFF
V: TRBV4-3; D: -; size: -; J: TRBJ2-7; DNA: TGCGCCAGCAGCCAGTCTTTGGGGGCGGGGTACGAGCAGTACTTC; CDR3: CASSQSLGAGYEQYF
V: TRBV7-2; D: TRBD1; size: -; J: TRBJ2-6; DNA: TGTGCCAGCAGCCAGGGGACAGGGGGCTCTGGGGCCAACGTCCTGACTTTC; CDR3: CASSQGTGGSGANVLTF
V: TRBV20-1; D: -; size: many; J: TRBJ2-3; DNA: TGCAGTGCTGCCCCCGGACAAATCGTGCGCACAGATACGCAGTATTTT; CDR3: CSAAPGQIVRTDTQYF
V: TRBV5-5; D: TRBD2; size: many; J: TRBJ2-1; DNA: TGTGCCAGCAGCCTTAGCGGGAGGGCCTACAATGAGCAGTTCTTC; CDR3: CASSLSGRAYNEQFF
V: TRBV5-1; D: TRBD2; size: -; J: TRBJ2-7; DNA: TGCGCCAGCAGCCCCACGGGGGGAAGCAGCTACTACGAGCAGTACTTC; CDR3: CASSPTGGSSYYEQYF
V: TRBV7-8; D: -; size: many; J: TRBJ1-1; DNA: TGTGCCAGCAGCTCCTGGACAGATTCGAACACTGAAGCTTTCTTT; CDR3: CASSSWTDSNTEAFF
V: TRBV11-2; D: TRBD2; size: many; J: TRBJ2-1; DNA: TGTGCCAGCAGCTTAGCAAGCGGGAGGGGCTTGAATGAGCAGTTCTTC; CDR3: CASSLASGRGLNEQFF
V: TRBV29-1; D: -; size: many; J: TRBJ1-2; DNA: TGCAGCGTTAGTGACGGATTCTATGGCTACACCTTC; CDR3: CSVSDGFYGYTF
V: TRBV15; D: -; size: many; J: TRBJ2-3; DNA: TGTGCCACCAGCAGAGATGGCATTCCCAGAAGCACAGATACGCAGTATTTT; CDR3: CATSRDGIPRSTDTQYF
V: TRBV10-3; D: -; size: many; J: TRBJ2-7; DNA: TGTGCCATCAGTGAGTCGTTCGGCAGGGGCTACGAGCAGTACTTC; CDR3: CAISESFGRGYEQYF
V: TRBV19; D: -; size: few; J: TRBJ2-2; DNA: TGTGCCAGTAATGTTATAACCGGGGAGCTGTTTTTT; CDR3: CASNVITGELFF
V: TRBV5-1; D: -; size: many; J: TRBJ1-1; DNA: TGCGCCAGCAGCTCCGGGTACGGGTCAATGAACACTGAAGCTTTCTTT; CDR3: CASSSGYGSMNTEAFF
V: TRBV20-1; D: TRBD2; size: many; J: TRBJ2-7; DNA: TGCAGTGCCATCGGACTAGTGGGTGAGCAGTACTTC; CDR3: CSAIGLVGEQYF
V: TRBV7-8; D: TRBD2; size: many; J: TRBJ2-7; DNA: TGTGCCAGCAGCCTCCAAGTCCGGACTAGCGGGACCTACGAGCAGTACTTC; CDR3: CASSLQVRTSGTYEQYF